These 8 T cell receptor beta chains share one sample of origin, sequenced in a study of cytomegalovirus exposure and HLA in healthy donors. Here immunoSEQ multiplex PCR was the method, and the copy in TCRdb shows in-frame clones only, minus some. The data hold 250,000 or so clones, with about 83% observed a single time. Material: PBMCs. The receptor set was obtained from a man between 18 and 35 years old in good health and CMV-seronegative.

The chain combines TRBV19 with TRBJ2-1; 7 bases match TRBD2. The CDR3 covers 16 residues. Trimming removed 4 bases from V and 5 bases from J; junction bases left unmatched: 11. Per germline, CDR1 LNHDA and CDR2 SQIVND (reference sequence). The chain's CDR3 is CASSTSSGRWDNEQFF. Written as DNA, the CDR3 is TGTGCCAGTAGTACCTCTAGCGGTCGTTGGGACAATGAGCAGTTCTTC.

V is TRBV9 and J is TRBJ1-2; 10 bases agree with TRBD1. V dropped 6 bases and J dropped 4; count of bases not matched to a gene: 6. The CDR3 length is 14 residues. Germline loops: CDR1 SGDLS, CDR2 YYNGEE. The CDR3 protein is CASTPGQGTYGYTF. CDR3 bases: TGTGCCAGCACCCCGGGACAGGGGACCTATGGCTACACCTTC.

This clone was recorded a few times. V usage is TRBV12-5 and J usage is TRBJ2-5, with 8 bases identical to TRBD2. CDR1 LGHNT and CDR2 FRNRAP come from the germline V gene. The CDR3 contains 16 residues. The V and J ends lost 1 base and 2 bases, in that order; junction bases with no gene match: 6. The CDR3 DNA reads as TGTGCTAGTGGTTTGGGCGGGAGCGGGGGACAAGAGACCCAGTACTTC. This translates into CASGLGGSGGQETQYF.

This clone appeared a single time. V usage is TRBV5-1 and J usage is TRBJ2-1, with D maybe TRBD2 (6 bases). In germline, CDR1 is SGHRS, CDR2 YFSETQ. Trimming removed 0 bases from V and 7 bases from J, with 20 bases in between. The CDR3 runs 17 residues. CDR3 loop: CASSLAGVGAGNNEQFF. CDR3 nucleotides: TGCGCCAGCAGCTTGGCCGGGGTCGGGGCGGGAAATAATGAGCAGTTCTTC.

The chain has TRBV4-1 and TRBJ1-3; 8 bases are shared with TRBD1. The length of the CDR3 is 17 residues. The V segment lost 1 base and the J segment 0 bases; nucleotides outside the gene matches: 5. Germline V CDR1 and CDR2: MGHRA, YSYEKL. The CDR3 reads CASSQVLTGGSGNTIYF. The CDR3 region has the DNA TGCGCCAGCAGCCAAGTGTTAACAGGGGGCTCTGGAAACACCATATATTTT.

This chain joins TRBV9 and TRBJ2-7; 11 nucleotides match TRBD1. J was trimmed by 4 bases and V by 7 bases; bases with no gene match: 7. CDR1 and CDR2 from the germline V gene are SGDLS and YYNGEE. This CDR3 comprises 14 residues. The CDR3 nucleotides read TGTGCCAGCCAGCCGGGACAGGGGGTATACGAGCAGTACTTC. It yields the protein CASQPGQGVYEQYF.

The chain joins TRBV14 to TRBJ2-7; no definite D call. The CDR3 runs 16 residues. Germline V gene lookup returns CDR1 SGHDN and CDR2 FVKESK. Trimming pared 1 base from V and 1 base from J, leaving 14 bases between. The CDR3 region is CASSQASRSRSYEQYF. DNA for the CDR3: TGTGCCAGCAGCCAAGCCTCTAGATCTAGGTCCTACGAGCAGTACTTC.

The V call is TRBV4-1, the J call TRBJ2-3; a weak D match, TRBD2 (6 bases). The length of the CDR3 is 15 residues. Germline V lookup: CDR1 MGHRA, CDR2 YSYEKL. V gave up 1 base and J gave up 2 bases, with 10 bases separating them. The CDR3 DNA is TGCGCCAGCAGCCAAGTCCCGGGGGACACAGATACGCAGTATTTT. It specifies CASSQVPGDTDTQYF.